The rows below give T cell receptor beta chains drawn from one sample of a study of beta chain features in type 1 diabetes. The assay was immunoSEQ multiplex PCR, and TCRdb's table has in-frame clones only and misses some. The sample comprises fewer than 65,000 clones, about three fifths of which are singletons, and about 2.2% rests with the top ten. The sequencing input was Tregs from blood. Source of these receptors: a woman between 18 and 29 years old in good health. CDR3s include the opening cysteine and the closing phenylalanine or tryptophan. D genes are given only for firm matches. The size entry is marked missing in some rows and otherwise reads once, few, many or a size class.

D gene: TRBD2; V gene: TRBV29-1; clone size: NA; J gene: TRBJ2-1; CDR3 DNA: TGCAGCGTTGGGACTAGCGGGATTTATGAGCAGTTCTTC; CDR3 protein: CSVGTSGIYEQFF
D gene: TRBD1; V gene: TRBV16; clone size: once; J gene: TRBJ1-2; CDR3 DNA: TGTGCCAGCAGCCCTGGGACAGTTAGCTATGGCTACACCTTC; CDR3 protein: CASSPGTVSYGYTF
D gene: NA; V gene: TRBV27; clone size: once; J gene: TRBJ1-2; CDR3 DNA: TGTGCCAGCCAGCAGGCCGGTGGGGGGGGCTACACCTTC; CDR3 protein: CASQQAGGGGYTF
D gene: NA; V gene: TRBV6-6; clone size: few; J gene: TRBJ2-7; CDR3 DNA: TGTGCCAGCAGTTACCCCCCGGGGGACGAGCAGTACTTC; CDR3 protein: CASSYPPGDEQYF
D gene: TRBD1; V gene: TRBV9; clone size: NA; J gene: TRBJ1-1; CDR3 DNA: TGTGCCAGCAGCGAGACAGGGGAAACTGAAGCTTTCTTT; CDR3 protein: CASSETGETEAFF
D gene: NA; V gene: TRBV5-6; clone size: few; J gene: TRBJ1-2; CDR3 DNA: TGTGCCAGCGGAACCAGGCCCCCCTATGGCTACACCTTC; CDR3 protein: CASGTRPPYGYTF
D gene: TRBD1; V gene: TRBV9; clone size: NA; J gene: TRBJ2-7; CDR3 DNA: TGTGCCAGCAGCGTTGGGGGCACTCCGGGACAGATCCAGTACTTC; CDR3 protein: CASSVGGTPGQIQYF
D gene: NA; V gene: TRBV7-9; clone size: NA; J gene: TRBJ2-7; CDR3 DNA: TGTGCCAGCAGCCGACTAAGCTCCTACGAGCAGTACTTC; CDR3 protein: CASSRLSSYEQYF
D gene: TRBD1; V gene: TRBV7-9; clone size: NA; J gene: TRBJ1-2; CDR3 DNA: TGTGCCAGCAGCTTAGGACAGGGGGTGTCGAGTTTCTATGGCTACACCTTC; CDR3 protein: CASSLGQGVSSFYGYTF
D gene: TRBD1; V gene: TRBV5-1; clone size: NA; J gene: TRBJ2-7; CDR3 DNA: TGCGCCAGCAGCTTGAGGGACAGGACCTACGAGCAGTACTTC; CDR3 protein: CASSLRDRTYEQYF
D gene: TRBD1; V gene: TRBV4-2; clone size: few; J gene: TRBJ2-1; CDR3 DNA: TGTGCCAGCAGCCAAGAACAGGGGTTTGAGAATGAGCAGTTCTTC; CDR3 protein: CASSQEQGFENEQFF
D gene: TRBD2; V gene: TRBV7-6; clone size: NA; J gene: TRBJ2-1; CDR3 DNA: TGTGCCAGCAGCTTACTAGCGGGAACTTACAATGAGCAGTTCTTC; CDR3 protein: CASSLLAGTYNEQFF
D gene: NA; V gene: TRBV2; clone size: few; J gene: TRBJ2-2; CDR3 DNA: TGTGCCAGCAAACCCGGGTGGGGGGAGCTGTTTTTT; CDR3 protein: CASKPGWGELFF
D gene: TRBD2; V gene: TRBV6-1; clone size: NA; J gene: TRBJ2-1; CDR3 DNA: TGTGCCACCCGAAGGGGCGGGGGGGCCTATGAGCAGTTCTTC; CDR3 protein: CATRRGGGAYEQFF
D gene: TRBD2; V gene: TRBV19; clone size: NA; J gene: TRBJ2-2; CDR3 DNA: TGTGCCAGTAGACGCCTAGCGGGGGGCGCACCGAACACCGGGGAGCTGTTTTTT; CDR3 protein: CASRRLAGGAPNTGELFF
D gene: TRBD2; V gene: TRBV5-1; clone size: once; J gene: TRBJ2-3; CDR3 DNA: TGCGCCAGCAGAGCTAGCGGGAGGGCCCCAGATACGCAGTATTTT; CDR3 protein: CASRASGRAPDTQYF
D gene: TRBD1; V gene: TRBV15; clone size: NA; J gene: TRBJ1-5; CDR3 DNA: TGTGCCACCAGCAGGACCGGGACAGTCAATCAGCCCCAGCATTTT; CDR3 protein: CATSRTGTVNQPQHF
D gene: NA; V gene: TRBV2; clone size: NA; J gene: TRBJ2-3; CDR3 DNA: TGTGCCAGCAGTACAGGGTGGGCCACAGATACGCAGTATTTT; CDR3 protein: CASSTGWATDTQYF
D gene: NA; V gene: TRBV7-9; clone size: few; J gene: TRBJ1-1; CDR3 DNA: TGTGCCAGCAGCCCTGACAGGAATGAAGCTTTCTTT; CDR3 protein: CASSPDRNEAFF
D gene: TRBD2; V gene: TRBV7-9; clone size: few; J gene: TRBJ2-5; CDR3 DNA: TGTGCCAGCAGCTTATATCCTAGCGGGGTTTCGGAGGGGACCCAGTACTTC; CDR3 protein: CASSLYPSGVSEGTQYF
D gene: NA; V gene: TRBV5-1; clone size: NA; J gene: TRBJ2-1; CDR3 DNA: TGCGCCAGCAGCTTGTATGGGGGGAGCTCCTACAATGAGCAGTTCTTC; CDR3 protein: CASSLYGGSSYNEQFF
D gene: TRBD2; V gene: TRBV7-9; clone size: few; J gene: TRBJ2-7; CDR3 DNA: TGTGCCAGCAGCCTGACTAGCGGGCAACGAGGGGGCTACGAGCAGTACTTC; CDR3 protein: CASSLTSGQRGGYEQYF
D gene: NA; V gene: TRBV7-9; clone size: NA; J gene: TRBJ1-6; CDR3 DNA: TGTGCCAGCAGCTTGGCCCCTAAGGGGTCACCCCTCCACTTT; CDR3 protein: CASSLAPKGSPLHF
D gene: NA; V gene: TRBV25-1; clone size: few; J gene: TRBJ1-1; CDR3 DNA: TGTGCCAGCCAACATCTCCAGGGACGCGGGGACACTGAAGCTTTCTTT; CDR3 protein: CASQHLQGRGDTEAFF
D gene: NA; V gene: TRBV10-1; clone size: NA; J gene: TRBJ1-1; CDR3 DNA: TGCGCCAGCAGTGAGTCGGGGGCATGGGGCACTGAAGCTTTCTTT; CDR3 protein: CASSESGAWGTEAFF
D gene: NA; V gene: TRBV30; clone size: NA; J gene: TRBJ1-4; CDR3 DNA: TGTGCCTGTGGACAGCAGAGTAATGAAAAACTGTTTTTT; CDR3 protein: CACGQQSNEKLFF
D gene: NA; V gene: TRBV29-1; clone size: NA; J gene: TRBJ2-7; CDR3 DNA: TGCAGCGTTGTGCAACGGGAGCATTACGAGCAGTACTTC; CDR3 protein: CSVVQREHYEQYF
D gene: NA; V gene: TRBV29-1; clone size: NA; J gene: TRBJ1-1; CDR3 DNA: TGCAGCGTTGAGGCGGGGAACACTGAAGCTTTCTTT; CDR3 protein: CSVEAGNTEAFF
D gene: TRBD2; V gene: TRBV6-5; clone size: NA; J gene: TRBJ2-5; CDR3 DNA: TGTGCCAGCAGTTACCTGGGGACTAGCGGAGAGACCCAGTACTTC; CDR3 protein: CASSYLGTSGETQYF
D gene: NA; V gene: TRBV19; clone size: NA; J gene: TRBJ1-2; CDR3 DNA: TGTGCCAGTAGTATAGGAGGCTGGCCGACGGGTGGCTACACCTTC; CDR3 protein: CASSIGGWPTGGYTF
D gene: NA; V gene: TRBV5-1; clone size: NA; J gene: TRBJ2-1; CDR3 DNA: TGCGCCAGCAGCTTCGGGAGCTCCTACAATGAGCAGTTCTTC; CDR3 protein: CASSFGSSYNEQFF
D gene: TRBD2; V gene: TRBV19; clone size: NA; J gene: TRBJ2-5; CDR3 DNA: TGTGCCAGTAGTGCGTTAGCGGGAGCAGAGACCCAGTACTTC; CDR3 protein: CASSALAGAETQYF
D gene: TRBD1; V gene: TRBV2; clone size: few; J gene: TRBJ1-2; CDR3 DNA: TGTGCCAGCAGTCCGAGGACAGGGAGTGGCTACACCTTC; CDR3 protein: CASSPRTGSGYTF
D gene: NA; V gene: TRBV9; clone size: few; J gene: TRBJ2-1; CDR3 DNA: TGTGCCAGCAGCGTAGGATGGACAGCCACTTACTACAATGAGCAGTTCTTC; CDR3 protein: CASSVGWTATYYNEQFF
D gene: NA; V gene: TRBV6-1; clone size: NA; J gene: TRBJ2-6; CDR3 DNA: TGTGCCAGCAGAACAACAGGGACTGGGGCCAACGTCCTGACTTTC; CDR3 protein: CASRTTGTGANVLTF
D gene: TRBD1; V gene: TRBV7-2; clone size: few; J gene: TRBJ1-6; CDR3 DNA: TGTGCCAGCAGCTTAGGGGGGACAGTCCCTTCACCCCTCCACTTT; CDR3 protein: CASSLGGTVPSPLHF
D gene: NA; V gene: TRBV6-1; clone size: few; J gene: TRBJ2-1; CDR3 DNA: TGTGCCAGCAGTAATAGCGGAGGTGAGCAGTTCTTC; CDR3 protein: CASSNSGGEQFF
D gene: NA; V gene: TRBV6-6; clone size: NA; J gene: TRBJ2-3; CDR3 DNA: TGTGCCAGCAGTTACTCGGCAGGGGCAATAGATACGCAGTATTTT; CDR3 protein: CASSYSAGAIDTQYF
D gene: NA; V gene: TRBV2; clone size: NA; J gene: TRBJ1-4; CDR3 DNA: TGTGCCAGCAGTGAAGATGCGGATCCGAAACTGTTTTTT; CDR3 protein: CASSEDADPKLFF
D gene: TRBD1; V gene: TRBV6-1; clone size: NA; J gene: TRBJ1-2; CDR3 DNA: TGTGCCAGCAGAAAGAACCCGACAGGGAACTATGGCTACACCTTC; CDR3 protein: CASRKNPTGNYGYTF
D gene: TRBD2; V gene: TRBV6-5; clone size: NA; J gene: TRBJ2-3; CDR3 DNA: TGTGCCAGCAGTTCTAGCGGGAGGGAAGATACGCAGTATTTT; CDR3 protein: CASSSSGREDTQYF
D gene: TRBD1; V gene: TRBV5-1; clone size: few; J gene: TRBJ2-1; CDR3 DNA: TGCGCCAGCAGCACAGGACAGGGCTACAATGAGCAGTTCTTC; CDR3 protein: CASSTGQGYNEQFF
D gene: NA; V gene: TRBV14; clone size: NA; J gene: TRBJ2-6; CDR3 DNA: TGTGCCAGCAGCCAAGACTTCCTTTCTGGGGCCAACGTCCTGACTTTC; CDR3 protein: CASSQDFLSGANVLTF
D gene: TRBD2; V gene: TRBV7-3; clone size: NA; J gene: TRBJ2-7; CDR3 DNA: TGTGCCAGCAGCCCACGGGAGGGGTACGAGCAGTACTTC; CDR3 protein: CASSPREGYEQYF
D gene: NA; V gene: TRBV4-2; clone size: NA; J gene: TRBJ1-2; CDR3 DNA: TGTGCCAGCAGCCAAGACTCGGACAGCGGCTATGGCTACACCTTC; CDR3 protein: CASSQDSDSGYGYTF
D gene: NA; V gene: TRBV7-8; clone size: NA; J gene: TRBJ2-2; CDR3 DNA: TGTGCCAGCAGCCCACTACAGGGTTCCACCGGGGAGCTGTTTTTT; CDR3 protein: CASSPLQGSTGELFF
D gene: TRBD1; V gene: TRBV19; clone size: NA; J gene: TRBJ1-2; CDR3 DNA: TGTGCCAGTGGACAGGGCGGTGGCTACACCTTC; CDR3 protein: CASGQGGGYTF
D gene: TRBD2; V gene: TRBV7-2; clone size: NA; J gene: TRBJ2-1; CDR3 DNA: TGTGCCAGCAGCTTAGACGGGGGGGCCTTCGATGAGCAGTTCTTC; CDR3 protein: CASSLDGGAFDEQFF
D gene: NA; V gene: TRBV27; clone size: once; J gene: TRBJ2-7; CDR3 DNA: TGTGCCAGCAGTATCGGGACTGTCGGGACAGCCTTGCGTTTC; CDR3 protein: CASSIGTVGTALRF
D gene: NA; V gene: TRBV25-1; clone size: NA; J gene: TRBJ2-3; CDR3 DNA: TGTGCCACCTCCCGCGTCGGGGTCCAAGATACGCAGTATTTT; CDR3 protein: CATSRVGVQDTQYF
D gene: NA; V gene: TRBV30; clone size: NA; J gene: TRBJ1-1; CDR3 DNA: TGTGCCTGGAAGGGCGGCGGGACTGGAGCTTTCTTT; CDR3 protein: CAWKGGGTGAFF
D gene: TRBD1; V gene: TRBV10-3; clone size: NA; J gene: TRBJ1-1; CDR3 DNA: TGTGCCATCCGCAAGGACAGGGGGGCGTTCGACACTGAAGCTTTCTTT; CDR3 protein: CAIRKDRGAFDTEAFF
D gene: TRBD2; V gene: TRBV29-1; clone size: NA; J gene: TRBJ2-5; CDR3 DNA: TGCAGCGTGGCCCTAGCGGGGGCACCGGCGACCCAGTACTTC; CDR3 protein: CSVALAGAPATQYF
D gene: TRBD1; V gene: TRBV6-1; clone size: NA; J gene: TRBJ2-3; CDR3 DNA: TGTGCCAGCAGTGCCCAGGGGGCCGCAGATACGCAGTATTTT; CDR3 protein: CASSAQGAADTQYF
D gene: NA; V gene: TRBV5-1; clone size: NA; J gene: TRBJ2-7; CDR3 DNA: TGCGCCAGCAGCTTGGGGGCCGCGAGCTCCTACGAGCAGTACTTC; CDR3 protein: CASSLGAASSYEQYF